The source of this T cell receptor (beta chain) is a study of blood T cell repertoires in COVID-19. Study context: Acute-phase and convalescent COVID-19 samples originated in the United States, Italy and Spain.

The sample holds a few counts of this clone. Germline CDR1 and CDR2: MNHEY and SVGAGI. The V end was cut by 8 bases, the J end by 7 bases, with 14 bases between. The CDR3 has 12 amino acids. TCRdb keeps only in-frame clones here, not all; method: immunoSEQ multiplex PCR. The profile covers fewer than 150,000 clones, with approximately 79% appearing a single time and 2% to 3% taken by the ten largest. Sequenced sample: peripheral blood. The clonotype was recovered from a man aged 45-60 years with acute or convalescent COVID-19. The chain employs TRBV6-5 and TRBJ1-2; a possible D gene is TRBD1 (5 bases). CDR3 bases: TGTGCCAGCCGGTCAGGGTCTCGTGGCTACACCTTC. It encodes CASRSGSRGYTF.